This T cell receptor (beta chain) was captured by sequencing in a study of radiation and T cells in renal cell carcinoma. Time point: blood 2 weeks post-SBRT. Treatment defined: 15 Gy SBRT to primary tumor, nephrectomy 4 weeks later. Radiation-treated patients gave blood at baseline, week 2 and week 4. The tumor was a clear cell renal cell carcinoma. Study results and caveats: Pretreatment tumor biopsies were lacking, so baseline clonotypes are unknown.

The method was immunoSEQ multiplex PCR; TCRdb's version includes in-frame clones alone and lacks a portion of them. The profile shows roughly 150,000 clones, roughly 89% of them singletons. With respect to this clone: No antigen is known for it.

There are 14 residues in the CDR3. V was trimmed by 2 bases and J by 4 bases, leaving 11 bases between them. Germline CDR1 reads SGHVS; CDR2 reads FNYEAQ. The J gene is TRBJ1-1, the V gene TRBV7-6, with D unclear. This receptor was identified in a woman aged 45-65 years with renal cell carcinoma. This specimen was blood, taken from a patient whose treatment included radiotherapy and nephrectomy. The CDR3, as DNA: TGTGCCAGCAGCTTACTTGCGTCGACCACTGAAGCTTTCTTT. It translates to CASSLLASTTEAFF. Looking up the rest from reference TRBV7-6 and TRBJ1-1 gives the full variable domain: GAGVSQSPRYKVTKRGQDVALRCDPISGHVSLYWYRQALGQGPEFLTYFNYEAQQDKSGLPNDRFSAERPEGSISTLTIQRTEQRDSAMYRCASSLLASTTEAFFGQGTRLTVV.